This entry features one T cell receptor (beta chain) sequence. Its cognate antigen is unknown. Library preparation (for TCRbeta) was performed with unique molecular identifiers. MiXCR, applied by TCRdb to the PCR reads, yields one record per CDR3 protein. Of 900,000 or so distinct CDR3 sequences listed, roughly 15% are singletons. These data come from a study of T-cell reconstitution after alpha-beta-depleted transplantation in children. Study-wide points: One year after transplant, T-cell counts and diversity came mostly from newly produced T cells. Some patients' high day-60 TCRbeta diversity was attributed to recipient cells surviving conditioning.

The starting material was PBMCs, mostly from graft donor cells, obtained 360 days after TCRalphabeta/CD19-depleted stem cell transplant. This TCR derives from a male patient between 5 and 17 years old who had a stem cell transplant for acute lymphoblastic leukemia, so the T cells may come from the graft donor.

The CDR3 loop reads CSARVRLSYNEQFF. DNA for the CDR3: TGCAGTGCTAGAGTCCGGCTTTCCTACAATGAGCAGTTCTTC. The rearrangement joins TRBV20-1 to TRBJ2-1; D is ambiguous. CDR1 DFQATT and CDR2 SNEGSKA come from the germline V gene (reference sequence). With 1 base removed from V and 1 base from J, the gap between germline ends came to 8 bases. The CDR3 is 14 residues long.